Following are 24 T cell receptor beta chains from one sample sequenced in a study of blood T cell repertoires in COVID-19. Using immunoSEQ multiplex PCR, the repertoire was profiled, and TCRdb retains in-frame clones only, with some absent. The profile covers fewer than 8,500 clones, with approximately 90% appearing a single time and approximately 4.2% taken by the ten largest. The sequenced sample consisted of peripheral blood. These TCRs come from a man older than 75 with active COVID-19.

Only one count was recorded for this clone. In nucleotides, the CDR3 is TGTGCCAGCAGCCAGAGGCAGCGGACCTACACCGGGGAGCTGTTTTTT. Residues: CASSQRQRTYTGELFF. The chain joins TRBV5-4 to TRBJ2-2; weak D call: TRBD2 (5 bases). V lost 4 bases and J 3 bases, leaving 16 bases between the germline ends. Germline assignment: CDR1 SGHNT and CDR2 YYREEE (reference sequence). The CDR3 has 16 residues.

J is TRBJ2-4 and V is TRBV19, with 9 positions matching TRBD1. From germline, CDR1 is LNHDA and CDR2 SQIVND (reference sequence). CDR3 length equals 16 residues. V gave up 9 bases and J gave up 5 bases; unmatched junction bases: 14. The CDR3 DNA reads as TGTGCCAGCTCCCGGTTGTCGGGACAGGGACAAAACATTCAGTACTTC. Protein sequence: CASSRLSGQGQNIQYF.

In this sample, this clone turned up once. The chain has TRBV19 and TRBJ2-1, with TRBD2 identical over 10 bases. V shed 7 bases, J shed 4 bases, and the junction held 19 bases outside the gene matches. In germline, CDR1 is LNHDA, CDR2 SQIVND (reference sequence). The CDR3 loop spans 19 amino acids. The CDR3 nucleotides are TGTGCCAGTACTCAAACCCAAGTAGGCACTAGCGGGACTTACAATGAGCAGTTCTTC. It encodes CASTQTQVGTSGTYNEQFF.

This chain joins TRBV30 and TRBJ2-7; tentatively, D is TRBD2 (6 bases). CDR1 is GTSNPN and CDR2 is SVGIG in the germline V gene (reference sequence). V lost 0 bases, J lost 1 base, and 13 bases lay in between. The length of the CDR3 is 15 residues. CDR3 protein: CAWSVRAGRSYEQYF. The CDR3 DNA sequence: TGTGCCTGGAGTGTACGCGCGGGACGGTCCTACGAGCAGTACTTC.

This chain joins TRBV19 and TRBJ2-3, with TRBD1 matching over 8 bases. This CDR3 is 16 amino acids long. CDR1 and CDR2 (germline): LNHDA, SQIVND (reference sequence). Trimming took 3 bases from V and 5 from J; bases not matched to a gene: 10. The CDR3 sequence is CASSIGGRGRGDTQYF. The DNA of the CDR3 is TGTGCCAGTAGTATCGGGGGCAGGGGGCGCGGAGATACGCAGTATTTT.

This chain connects TRBV4-2 to TRBJ2-3, with D possibly being TRBD2 (6 bases). The ends were cut back, 0 bases at V and 4 bases at J, with 14 bases in the middle. This CDR3 spans 16 amino acids. In germline, CDR1 is LGHNA, CDR2 YNFKEQ. The CDR3 coding sequence is TGTGCCAGCAGCCAAGATCTTACGGGAGTTGCAGATACGCAGTATTTT. It translates to CASSQDLTGVADTQYF.

J is TRBJ2-7 and V is TRBV30, with D possibly matching TRBD1 (6 bases). CDR3 length: 15 residues. V dropped 2 bases and J dropped 2 bases, with 16 bases sitting between them. Germline V gene lookup returns CDR1 GTSNPN and CDR2 SVGIG (reference sequence). CDR3 nucleotides: TGTGCCTGGAGTCCATTGACAGGCATCGCCTACGAGCAGTACTTC. Its translation is CAWSPLTGIAYEQYF.

This chain uses TRBV6-5 with TRBJ2-7; 7 bases map to TRBD1. Germline CDR1 and CDR2: MNHEY and SVGAGI. This CDR3 has 12 residues. J was trimmed by 3 bases and V by 6 bases; bases with no gene match: 2. The CDR3 sequence: CASRQGFYEQYF. As DNA, the CDR3 is TGTGCCAGCAGACAGGGGTTCTACGAGCAGTACTTC.

The rearrangement links TRBV6-5 to TRBJ1-2; the match to TRBD1 covers 8 bases. The CDR3 is 14 amino acids. The trim removed 6 bases at V and 6 bases at J, leaving 9 bases unmatched. The germline V gene has CDR1 MNHEY and CDR2 SVGAGI. CDR3 in DNA: TGTGCCAGCAGATTGGGACAGGCTTTCGATGGCTACACCTTC. It specifies CASRLGQAFDGYTF.

The chain joins TRBV5-1 to TRBJ2-3; 13 bases align to TRBD2. The CDR3 contains 19 residues. V shed 0 bases, J shed 2 bases, and the junction held 9 bases outside the gene matches. Germline V gene lookup returns CDR1 SGHRS and CDR2 YFSETQ. The CDR3 loop reads CASSLAGTSGITDTDTQYF. The CDR3 nucleotides read TGCGCCAGCAGCTTGGCCGGGACTAGCGGGATAACTGACACAGATACGCAGTATTTT. The full variable domain, in which reference TRBV5-1 and TRBJ2-3 provide the parts outside the CDR3, is KAGVTQTPRYLIKTRGQQVTLSCSPISGHRSVSWYQQTPGQGLQFLFEYFSETQRNKGNFPGRFSGRQFSNSRSEMNVSTLELGDSALYLCASSLAGTSGITDTDTQYFGPGTRLTVL.

V and J are TRBV28 and TRBJ2-7, with 8 positions matching TRBD2. This CDR3 comprises 16 residues. Germline V gene sequence: CDR1 MDHEN, CDR2 SYDVKM. V was clipped by 5 bases and J by 1 base; unmatched bases: 10. The CDR3 DNA follows: TGTGCCAGCAGTACCGGGGGGGGCGGTGTGTCCTACGAGCAGTACTTC. Residues: CASSTGGGGVSYEQYF.

The V and J genes are TRBV28 and TRBJ2-7; 10 positions match TRBD2. Per the germline V gene, CDR1 is MDHEN and CDR2 is SYDVKM. The V segment lost 6 bases and the J segment 3 bases; nucleotides outside the gene matches: 11. CDR3 length: 16 residues. The DNA of the CDR3 is TGTGCCAGCAGCCCGGGACTAGCGCGCATCCTCTACGAGCAGTACTTC. Amino acid sequence: CASSPGLARILYEQYF.

The V call is TRBV18, the J call TRBJ2-3; 10 positions agree with TRBD2. Trimming removed 1 base from V and 0 bases from J; junction bases left unmatched: 1. Germline CDR1 reads KGHSH; CDR2 reads LQKENI. The CDR3 has 16 residues. CDR3 loop: CASSPQTSGSTDTQYF. CDR3 nucleotide sequence: TGTGCCAGCTCACCACAGACTAGCGGGAGCACAGATACGCAGTATTTT.

The chain combines TRBV19 with TRBJ2-3, with 11 bases fitting TRBD2. V dropped 3 bases and J dropped 3; count of bases not matched to a gene: 14. CDR3 length: 19 amino acids. Germline assignment: CDR1 LNHDA and CDR2 SQIVND (reference sequence). In DNA form, the CDR3 reads TGTGCCAGTAGTATCCGGGTAGCGGGAGGGCCCGAGTTTACAGATACGCAGTATTTT. Translation gives CASSIRVAGGPEFTDTQYF.

This clone occurred once. V gene TRBV27 combines with J gene TRBJ2-6; the D gene is possibly TRBD1 (5 bases). The CDR3 has 17 amino acids. V was pared by 3 bases and J by 1 base, with 13 bases between. CDR1 and CDR2 (germline): MNHEY, SMNVEV (reference sequence). The DNA of the CDR3 is TGTGCCAGCAGTTTTAGGGGCTTCCAATCTGGGGCCAACGTCCTGACTTTC. It specifies CASSFRGFQSGANVLTF.

This sequence joins TRBV19 and TRBJ2-3; D may be TRBD1 (5 bases). Germline CDR1 and CDR2: LNHDA and SQIVND (reference sequence). V gave up 3 bases and J gave up 0 bases, with 10 bases separating them. This CDR3 comprises 15 residues. CDR3 in amino acids: CASSIWQGSTDTQYF. For the CDR3, the DNA is TGTGCCAGTAGTATCTGGCAGGGTAGCACAGATACGCAGTATTTT.

The chain employs TRBV7-9 and TRBJ2-7; 7 bases match TRBD2. V trimming: 5 bases; J trimming: 5 bases; junction bases outside the gene matches: 9. This CDR3 region has 14 residues. Germline-derived CDR1 and CDR2 are SEHNR and FQNEAQ (reference sequence). In DNA, the CDR3 is TGTGCCAGCAGCCCGTACGGGAGGATAGACGAGCAGTACTTC. It specifies CASSPYGRIDEQYF. The entire variable domain, with the rest obtained from reference TRBV7-9 and TRBJ2-7, is as follows: DTGVSQNPRHKITKRGQNVTFRCDPISEHNRLYWYRQTLGQGPEFLTYFQNEAQLEKSRLLSDRFSAERPKGSFSTLEIQRTEQGDSAMYLCASSPYGRIDEQYFGPGTRLTVT.

The chain carries TRBV27 and TRBJ1-4; 8 bases agree with TRBD1. This CDR3 spans 16 amino acids. V lost 5 bases and J lost 8; bases outside the gene matches: 13. Germline lookup yields CDR1 MNHEY and CDR2 SMNVEV (reference sequence). In nucleotides, the CDR3 is TGTGCCAGCAGTCCCAACCCCGACAGGGGCTGGGAAAAACTGTTTTTT. This codes for CASSPNPDRGWEKLFF. The full variable domain, its missing parts supplied by reference TRBV27 and TRBJ1-4, is EAQVTQNPRYLITVTGKKLTVTCSQNMNHEYMSWYRQDPGLGLRQIYYSMNVEVTDKGDVPEGYKVSRKEKRNFPLILESPSPNQTSLYFCASSPNPDRGWEKLFFGSGTQLSVL.

This clone came up once. The genes are TRBV6-5 and TRBJ1-5; TRBD1 might be the D (6 bases). The CDR3 runs 15 residues. V lost 4 bases and J lost 5, with 15 bases in between. In germline, CDR1 is MNHEY, CDR2 SVGAGI. CDR3 nucleotide sequence: TGTGCCAGCAGTTTCTCCAGGGGAGGGGATCAGCCCCAGCATTTT. Translation: CASSFSRGGDQPQHF.

This clone was counted only a few times. V gene TRBV19 combines with J gene TRBJ2-6; D perhaps matches TRBD1 (5 bases). This CDR3 is 16 amino acids long. Per germline, CDR1 LNHDA and CDR2 SQIVND (reference sequence). With 5 bases removed from V and 1 base from J, the gap between germline ends came to 12 bases. The CDR3 nucleotides are TGTGCCAGTAGTGCCTCAGGGATTTCTGGGGCCAACGTCCTGACTTTC. Protein sequence: CASSASGISGANVLTF.

This clone is a singleton in its sample. The chain joins TRBV25-1 to TRBJ2-7, with D possibly TRBD1 on 7 matching bases. The CDR3 consists of 14 residues. V was trimmed by 5 bases and J by 3 bases, leaving 14 bases between them. Germline CDR1 and CDR2: MGHDK and SYGVNS. The CDR3 nucleotides are TGTGCCAGCAGTCCGGCGGGACAGCGCTACGAGCAGTACTTC. This translates into CASSPAGQRYEQYF.

The gene calls are TRBV28 and TRBJ2-2, with D possibly TRBD2 on 6 matching bases. The CDR3 has 15 amino acids. Germline lookup yields CDR1 MDHEN and CDR2 SYDVKM. Trimming pared 3 bases from V and 6 bases from J, leaving 14 bases between. The CDR3 loop is CASSLEGLGAGELFF. In nucleotides, the CDR3 is TGTGCCAGCAGTTTGGAGGGTTTGGGCGCCGGGGAGCTGTTTTTT.

V and J are TRBV19 and TRBJ1-6; no clear D. The germline V gene has CDR1 LNHDA and CDR2 SQIVND (reference sequence). The CDR3 sequence is 14 residues long. The V gene lost 6 bases and the J gene lost 9 bases, with 15 bases spanning the gap. The CDR3 DNA sequence: TGTGCCAGTAGCCCACCCAGGCCGGCTTCACCCCTCCACTTT. Translation gives CASSPPRPASPLHF.

The chain joins TRBV19 to TRBJ2-2; 11 bases are shared with TRBD2. The ends lost 4 bases at V and 2 bases at J; junction bases unmatched: 3. Germline V gene data show CDR1 as LNHDA and CDR2 as SQIVND (reference sequence). This CDR3 has 16 residues. The CDR3 coding sequence is TGTGCCAGTAGTACACTAGCGGGAGTTAACACCGGGGAGCTGTTTTTT. Its protein product is CASSTLAGVNTGELFF.